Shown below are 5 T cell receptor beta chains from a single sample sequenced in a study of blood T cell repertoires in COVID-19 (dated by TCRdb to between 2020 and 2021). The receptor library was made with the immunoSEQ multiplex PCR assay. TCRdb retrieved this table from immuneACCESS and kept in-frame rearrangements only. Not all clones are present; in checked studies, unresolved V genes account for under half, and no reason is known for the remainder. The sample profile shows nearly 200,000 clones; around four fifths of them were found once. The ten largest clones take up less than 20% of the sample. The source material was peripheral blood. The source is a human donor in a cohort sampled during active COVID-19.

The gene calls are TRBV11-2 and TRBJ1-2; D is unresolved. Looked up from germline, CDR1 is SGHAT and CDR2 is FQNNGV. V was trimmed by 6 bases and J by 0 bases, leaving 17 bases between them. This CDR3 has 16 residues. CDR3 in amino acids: CASRQRTRGTNYGYTF. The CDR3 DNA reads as TGTGCCAGCAGACAACGGACCAGAGGGACTAACTATGGCTACACCTTC.

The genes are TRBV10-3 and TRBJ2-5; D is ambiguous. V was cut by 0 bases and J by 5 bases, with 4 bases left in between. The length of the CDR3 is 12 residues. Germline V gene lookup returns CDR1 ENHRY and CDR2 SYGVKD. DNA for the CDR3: TGTGCCATCAGTGAGTCGAGGGAGACCCAGTACTTC. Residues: CAISESRETQYF.

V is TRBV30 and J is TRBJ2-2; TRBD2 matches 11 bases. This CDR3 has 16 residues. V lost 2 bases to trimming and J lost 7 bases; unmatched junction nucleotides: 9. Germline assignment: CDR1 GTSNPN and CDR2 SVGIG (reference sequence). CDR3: CAWSYGSGRGIGELFF. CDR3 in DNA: TGTGCCTGGAGTTACGGTAGCGGGAGGGGTATCGGGGAGCTGTTTTTT.

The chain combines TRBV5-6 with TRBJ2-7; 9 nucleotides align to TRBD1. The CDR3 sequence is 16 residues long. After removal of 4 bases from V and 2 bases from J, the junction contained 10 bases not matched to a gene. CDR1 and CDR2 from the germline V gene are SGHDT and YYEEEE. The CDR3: CASSPGRRTGAYEQYF. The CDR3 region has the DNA TGTGCCAGCAGCCCCGGCCGGCGGACAGGGGCCTACGAGCAGTACTTC.

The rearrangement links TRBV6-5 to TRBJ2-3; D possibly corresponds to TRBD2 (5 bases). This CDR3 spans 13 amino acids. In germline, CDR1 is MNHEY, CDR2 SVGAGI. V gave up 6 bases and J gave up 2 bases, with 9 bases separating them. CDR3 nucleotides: TGTGCCAGCAGAGGGAGCGCCACAGATACGCAGTATTTT. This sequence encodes CASRGSATDTQYF.